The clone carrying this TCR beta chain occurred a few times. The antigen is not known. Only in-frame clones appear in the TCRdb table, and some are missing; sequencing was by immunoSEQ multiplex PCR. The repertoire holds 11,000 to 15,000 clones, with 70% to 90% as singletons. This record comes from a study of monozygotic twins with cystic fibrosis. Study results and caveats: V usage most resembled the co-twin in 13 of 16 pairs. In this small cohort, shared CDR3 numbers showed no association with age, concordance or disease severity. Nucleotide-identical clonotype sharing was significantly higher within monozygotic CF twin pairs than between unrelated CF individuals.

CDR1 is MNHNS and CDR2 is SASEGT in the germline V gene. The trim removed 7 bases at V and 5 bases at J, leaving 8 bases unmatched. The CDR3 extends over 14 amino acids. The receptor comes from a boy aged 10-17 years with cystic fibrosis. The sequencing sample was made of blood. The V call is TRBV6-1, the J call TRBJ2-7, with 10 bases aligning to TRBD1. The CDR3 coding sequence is TGTGCCAGCACTGATGGGACAGGGGCAGACGAGCAGTACTTC. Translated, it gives CASTDGTGADEQYF.